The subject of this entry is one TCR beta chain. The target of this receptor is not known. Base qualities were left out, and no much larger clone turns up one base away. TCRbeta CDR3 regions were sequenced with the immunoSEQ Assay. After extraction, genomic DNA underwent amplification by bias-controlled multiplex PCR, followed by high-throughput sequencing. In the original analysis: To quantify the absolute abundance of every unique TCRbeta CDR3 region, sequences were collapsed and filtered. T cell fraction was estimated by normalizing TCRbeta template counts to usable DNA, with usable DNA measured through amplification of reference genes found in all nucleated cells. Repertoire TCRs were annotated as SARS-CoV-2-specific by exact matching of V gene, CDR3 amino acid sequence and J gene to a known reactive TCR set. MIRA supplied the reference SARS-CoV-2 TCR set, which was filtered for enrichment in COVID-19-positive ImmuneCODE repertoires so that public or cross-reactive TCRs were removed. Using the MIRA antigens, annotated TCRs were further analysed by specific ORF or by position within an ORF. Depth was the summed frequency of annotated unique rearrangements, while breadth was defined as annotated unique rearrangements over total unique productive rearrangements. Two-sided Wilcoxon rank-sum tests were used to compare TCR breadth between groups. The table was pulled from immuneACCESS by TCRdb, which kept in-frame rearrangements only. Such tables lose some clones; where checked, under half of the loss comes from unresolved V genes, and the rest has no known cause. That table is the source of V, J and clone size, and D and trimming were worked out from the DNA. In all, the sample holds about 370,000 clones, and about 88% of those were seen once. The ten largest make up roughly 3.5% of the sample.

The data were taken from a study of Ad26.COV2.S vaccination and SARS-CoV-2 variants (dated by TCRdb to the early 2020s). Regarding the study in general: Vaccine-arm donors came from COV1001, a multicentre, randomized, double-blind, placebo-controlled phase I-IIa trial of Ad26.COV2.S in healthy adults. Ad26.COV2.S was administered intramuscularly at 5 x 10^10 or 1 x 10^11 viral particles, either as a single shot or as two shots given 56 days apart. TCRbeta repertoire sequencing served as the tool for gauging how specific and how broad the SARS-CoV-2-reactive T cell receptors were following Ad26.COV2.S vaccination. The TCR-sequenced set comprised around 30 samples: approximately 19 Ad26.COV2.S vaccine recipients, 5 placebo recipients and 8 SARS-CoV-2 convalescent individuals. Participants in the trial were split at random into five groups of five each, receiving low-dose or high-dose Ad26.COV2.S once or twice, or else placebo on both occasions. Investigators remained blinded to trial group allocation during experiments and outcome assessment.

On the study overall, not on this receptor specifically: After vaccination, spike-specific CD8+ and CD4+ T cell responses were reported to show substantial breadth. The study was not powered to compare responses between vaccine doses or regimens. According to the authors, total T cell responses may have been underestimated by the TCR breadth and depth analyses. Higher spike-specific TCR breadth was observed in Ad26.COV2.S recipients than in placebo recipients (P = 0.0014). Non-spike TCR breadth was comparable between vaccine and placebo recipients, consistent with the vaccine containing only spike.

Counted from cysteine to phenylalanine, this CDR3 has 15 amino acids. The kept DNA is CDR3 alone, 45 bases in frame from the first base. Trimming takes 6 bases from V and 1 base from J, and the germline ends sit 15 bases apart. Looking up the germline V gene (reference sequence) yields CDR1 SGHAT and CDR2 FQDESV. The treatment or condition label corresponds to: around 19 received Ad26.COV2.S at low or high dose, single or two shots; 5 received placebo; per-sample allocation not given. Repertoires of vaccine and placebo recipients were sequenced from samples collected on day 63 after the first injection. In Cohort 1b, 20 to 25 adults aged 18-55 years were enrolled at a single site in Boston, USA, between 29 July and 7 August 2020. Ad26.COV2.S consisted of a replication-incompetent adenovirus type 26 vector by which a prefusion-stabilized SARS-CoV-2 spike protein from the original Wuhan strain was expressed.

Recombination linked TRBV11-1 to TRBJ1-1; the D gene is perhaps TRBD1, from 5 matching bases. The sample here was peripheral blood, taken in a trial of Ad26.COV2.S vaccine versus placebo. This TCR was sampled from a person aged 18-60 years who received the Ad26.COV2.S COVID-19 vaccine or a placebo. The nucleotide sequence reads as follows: TGTGCCAGCAGTCCCTCCCGGGACCCGAACACTGAAGCTTTCTTT. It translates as CASSPSRDPNTEAFF.